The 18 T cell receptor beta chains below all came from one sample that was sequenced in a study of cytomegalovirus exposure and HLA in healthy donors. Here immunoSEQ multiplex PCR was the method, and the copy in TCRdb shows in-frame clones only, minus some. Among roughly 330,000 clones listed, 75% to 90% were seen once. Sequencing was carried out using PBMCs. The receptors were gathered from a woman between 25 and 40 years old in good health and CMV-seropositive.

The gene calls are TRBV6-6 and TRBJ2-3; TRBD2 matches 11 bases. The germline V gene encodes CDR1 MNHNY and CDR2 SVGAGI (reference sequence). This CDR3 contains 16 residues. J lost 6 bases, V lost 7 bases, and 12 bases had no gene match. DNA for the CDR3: TGTGCCAGCACAAAAGGGACTAGCGGCCCCGGGGATACGCAGTATTTT. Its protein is CASTKGTSGPGDTQYF.

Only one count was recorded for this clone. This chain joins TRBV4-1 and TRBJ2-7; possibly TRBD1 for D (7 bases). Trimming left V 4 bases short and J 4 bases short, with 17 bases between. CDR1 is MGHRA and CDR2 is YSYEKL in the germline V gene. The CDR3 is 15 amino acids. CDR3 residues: CASSPGGTAMYEQYF. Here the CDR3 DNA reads TGCGCCAGCAGCCCAGGGGGGACAGCCATGTACGAGCAGTACTTC.

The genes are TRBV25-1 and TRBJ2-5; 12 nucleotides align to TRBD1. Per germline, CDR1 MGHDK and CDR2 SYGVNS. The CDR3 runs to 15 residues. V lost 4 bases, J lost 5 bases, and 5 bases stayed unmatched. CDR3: CASSGDRGRGETQYF. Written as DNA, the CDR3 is TGTGCCAGCAGTGGGGACAGGGGGCGAGGGGAGACCCAGTACTTC.

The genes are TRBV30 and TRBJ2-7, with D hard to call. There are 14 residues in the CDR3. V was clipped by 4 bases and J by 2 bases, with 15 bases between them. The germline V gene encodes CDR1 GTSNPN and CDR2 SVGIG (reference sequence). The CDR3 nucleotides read TGTGCCTGGATCCCAGGCATTGGGACCTACGAGCAGTACTTC. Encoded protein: CAWIPGIGTYEQYF.

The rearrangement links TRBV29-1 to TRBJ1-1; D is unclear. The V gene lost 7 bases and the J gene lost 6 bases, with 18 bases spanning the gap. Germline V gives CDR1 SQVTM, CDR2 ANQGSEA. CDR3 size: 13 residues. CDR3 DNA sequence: TGCAGCGCCTGGTACAACCCGCGTGCTGAAGCTTTCTTT. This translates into CSAWYNPRAEAFF.

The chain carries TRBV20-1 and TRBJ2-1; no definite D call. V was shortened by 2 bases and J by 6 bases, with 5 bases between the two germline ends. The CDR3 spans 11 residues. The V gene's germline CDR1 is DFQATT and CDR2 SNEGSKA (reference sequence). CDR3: CSARRSNEQFF. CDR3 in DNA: TGCAGTGCTAGACGCTCCAATGAGCAGTTCTTC.

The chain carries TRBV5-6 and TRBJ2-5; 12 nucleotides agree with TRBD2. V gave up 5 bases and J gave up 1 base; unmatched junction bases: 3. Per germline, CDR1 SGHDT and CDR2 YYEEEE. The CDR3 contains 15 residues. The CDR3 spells CASRTSGSFQETQYF. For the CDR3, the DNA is TGTGCCAGCAGGACTAGCGGGAGTTTCCAAGAGACCCAGTACTTC. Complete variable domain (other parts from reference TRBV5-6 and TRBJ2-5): DAGVTQSPTHLIKTRGQQVTLRCSPKSGHDTVSWYQQALGQGPQFIFQYYEEEERQRGNFPDRFSGHQFPNYSSELNVNALLLGDSALYLCASRTSGSFQETQYFGPGTRLLVL.

The CDR3 region has the DNA TGTGCCCGGGCTAGCAGAGGCACAGATACGCAGTATTTT. Translated, it gives CARASRGTDTQYF. The V gene is TRBV30, the J gene TRBJ2-3, with D perhaps TRBD2 (5 bases). This CDR3 has 13 residues. Trimming left V 8 bases short and J 1 base short, with 13 bases between. Germline CDR1 is GTSNPN and CDR2 is SVGIG (reference sequence). The variable domain in full, with the rest retrieved from reference TRBV30 and TRBJ2-3, is SQTIHQWPATLVQPVGSPLSLECTVEGTSNPNLYWYRQAAGRGLQLLFYSVGIGQISSEVPQNLSASRPQDRQFILSSKKLLLSDSGFYLCARASRGTDTQYFGPGTRLTVL.

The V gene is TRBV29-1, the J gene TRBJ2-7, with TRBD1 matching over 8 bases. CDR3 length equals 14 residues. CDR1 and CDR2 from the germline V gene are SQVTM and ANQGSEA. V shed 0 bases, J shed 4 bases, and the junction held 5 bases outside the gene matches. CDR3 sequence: CSVEDRGLRYEQYF. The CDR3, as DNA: TGCAGCGTTGAAGACAGGGGGCTTCGGTACGAGCAGTACTTC.

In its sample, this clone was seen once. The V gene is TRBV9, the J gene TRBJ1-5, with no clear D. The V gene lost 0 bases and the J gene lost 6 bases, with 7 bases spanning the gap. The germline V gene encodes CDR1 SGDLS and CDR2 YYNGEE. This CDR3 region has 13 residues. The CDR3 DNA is TGTGCCAGCAGCGTAGCTACGGGTCAGCCCCAGCATTTT. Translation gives CASSVATGQPQHF.

CDR3 residues: CASIDNVYNSPLHF. The CDR3 DNA sequence: TGTGCCAGCATTGACAACGTTTATAATTCACCCCTCCACTTT. The chain has TRBV25-1 and TRBJ1-6; the D is unclear. The CDR3 is 14 amino acids. Germline CDR1 is MGHDK and CDR2 is SYGVNS. V lost 7 bases to trimming and J lost 4 bases, with 11 bases between them.

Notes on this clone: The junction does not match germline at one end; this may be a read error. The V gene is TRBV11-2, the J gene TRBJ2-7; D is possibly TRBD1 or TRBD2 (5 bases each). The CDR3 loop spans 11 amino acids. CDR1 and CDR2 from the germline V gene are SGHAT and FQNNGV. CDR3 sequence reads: CASSLGDVPLF. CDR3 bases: TGTGCCAGCAGCTTAGGGGACGTACCTTTATTC. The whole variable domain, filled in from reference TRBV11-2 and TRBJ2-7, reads EAGVAQSPRYKIIEKRQSVAFWCNPISGHATLYWYQQILGQGPKLLIQFQNNGVVDDSQLPKDRFSAERLKGVDSTLKIQPAKLEDSAVYLCASSLGDVPLFGPGTRLTVT.

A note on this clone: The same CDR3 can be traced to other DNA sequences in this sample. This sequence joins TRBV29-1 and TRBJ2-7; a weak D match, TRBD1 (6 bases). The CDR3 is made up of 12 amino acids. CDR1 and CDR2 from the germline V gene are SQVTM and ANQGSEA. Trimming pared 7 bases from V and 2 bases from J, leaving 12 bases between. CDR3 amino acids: CSALQGPYEQYF. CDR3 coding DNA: TGCAGCGCCCTACAGGGCCCCTACGAGCAGTACTTC.

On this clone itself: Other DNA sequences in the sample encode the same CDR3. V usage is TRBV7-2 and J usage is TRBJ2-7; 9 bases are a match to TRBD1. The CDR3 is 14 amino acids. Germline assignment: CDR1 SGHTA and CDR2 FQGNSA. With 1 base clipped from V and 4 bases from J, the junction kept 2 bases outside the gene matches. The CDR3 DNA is TGTGCCAGCAGCTTAGACAGGGGGCCATACGAGCAGTACTTC. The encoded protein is CASSLDRGPYEQYF.

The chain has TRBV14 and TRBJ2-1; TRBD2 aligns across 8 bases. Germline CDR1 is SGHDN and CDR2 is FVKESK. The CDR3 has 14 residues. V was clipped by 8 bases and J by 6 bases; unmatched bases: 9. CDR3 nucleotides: TGTGCCAGCGCAAAGCGGGAGTGGATCAATGAGCAGTTCTTC. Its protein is CASAKREWINEQFF.

The CDR3 region is CASSTTGKEYYGYTF. The DNA for the CDR3 is TGTGCCAGCAGCACGACAGGGAAGGAATACTATGGCTACACCTTC. The chain links TRBV5-8 to TRBJ1-2; 7 nucleotides agree with TRBD1. Trimming removed 4 bases from V and 3 bases from J; junction bases left unmatched: 9. This CDR3 has 15 amino acids. Germline V CDR1 and CDR2: SGHTS, YDEGEE.

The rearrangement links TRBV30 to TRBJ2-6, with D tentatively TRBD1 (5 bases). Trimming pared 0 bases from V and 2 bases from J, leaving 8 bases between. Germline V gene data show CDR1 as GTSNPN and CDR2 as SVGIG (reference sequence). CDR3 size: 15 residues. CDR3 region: CAWSVQGAGANVLTF. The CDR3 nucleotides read TGTGCCTGGAGTGTACAAGGGGCTGGGGCCAACGTCCTGACTTTC.

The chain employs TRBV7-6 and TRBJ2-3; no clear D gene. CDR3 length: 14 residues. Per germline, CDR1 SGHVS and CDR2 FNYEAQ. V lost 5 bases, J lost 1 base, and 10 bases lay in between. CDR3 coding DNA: TGTGCCAGCAGCGTCCGAGGTGGCACAGATACGCAGTATTTT. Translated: CASSVRGGTDTQYF.